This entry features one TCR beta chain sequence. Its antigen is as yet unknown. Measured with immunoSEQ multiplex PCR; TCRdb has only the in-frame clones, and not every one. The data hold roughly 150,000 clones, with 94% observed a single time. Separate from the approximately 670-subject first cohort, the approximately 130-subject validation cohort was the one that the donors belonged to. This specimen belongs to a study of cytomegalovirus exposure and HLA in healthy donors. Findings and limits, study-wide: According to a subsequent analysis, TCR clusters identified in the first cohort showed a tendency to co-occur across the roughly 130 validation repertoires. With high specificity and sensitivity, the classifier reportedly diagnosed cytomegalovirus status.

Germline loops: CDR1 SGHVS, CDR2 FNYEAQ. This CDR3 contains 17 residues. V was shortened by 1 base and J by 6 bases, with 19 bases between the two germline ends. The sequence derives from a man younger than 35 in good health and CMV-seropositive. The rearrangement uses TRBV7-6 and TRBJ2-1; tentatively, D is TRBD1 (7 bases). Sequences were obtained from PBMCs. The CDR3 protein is CASSLEVQGGVRNEQFF. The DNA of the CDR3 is TGTGCCAGCAGCTTAGAGGTGCAGGGGGGAGTTCGCAATGAGCAGTTCTTC.